The 15 T cell receptor beta chains presented below share a single source sample, sequenced in a study of neurological immune-mediated disorders. TCRdb re-called the 5' RACE reads with MiXCR, one entry per CDR3 protein. The table records fewer than 50,000 distinct CDR3 sequences, about 13% of them present only once. Time point: longitudinal time-point 3. Sequenced: PBMCs. The receptors come from a male donor with HTLV-1-associated myelopathy (HAM/TSP).

This clonotype was seen ten or more times. The rearrangement uses TRBV5-1 and TRBJ2-3, with D perhaps TRBD1 (5 bases). Germline CDR1 SGHRS, CDR2 YFSETQ. The CDR3 spans 15 residues. Trimming removed 0 bases from V and 6 bases from J, with 14 bases in between. In DNA form, the CDR3 reads TGCGCCAGCAGCTTGGAGGGGATTGGGGCGGATACGCAGTATTTT. Its translation is CASSLEGIGADTQYF.

This clonotype was counted at least ten times. The gene calls are TRBV29-1 and TRBJ2-1, with 8 bases identical to TRBD1. J gave up 3 bases and V 2 bases, and 3 bases lay outside the gene matches. The CDR3 runs 14 residues. Germline-derived CDR1 and CDR2 are SQVTM and ANQGSEA. The CDR3 DNA is TGCAGCGTTGAAAGGGACAGGAGCTACAATGAGCAGTTCTTC. It is translated as CSVERDRSYNEQFF.

There are many counts of this clonotype. J is TRBJ1-2 and V is TRBV11-2, with 7 bases fitting TRBD1. Trimming removed 5 bases from V and 2 bases from J; junction bases left unmatched: 2. This CDR3 region has 13 residues. Germline V gene sequence: CDR1 SGHAT, CDR2 FQNNGV. CDR3 region: CASSAGQNYGYTF. CDR3 coding DNA: TGTGCCAGCAGCGCGGGACAGAACTATGGCTACACCTTC. The complete variable domain, with remaining parts taken from reference TRBV11-2 and TRBJ1-2, reads EAGVAQSPRYKIIEKRQSVAFWCNPISGHATLYWYQQILGQGPKLLIQFQNNGVVDDSQLPKDRFSAERLKGVDSTLKIQPAKLEDSAVYLCASSAGQNYGYTFGSGTRLTVV.

At least ten counts were recorded for this clonotype. This chain joins TRBV5-1 and TRBJ1-1; D is unresolved. The CDR3 sequence is 11 residues long. Germline CDR1 is SGHRS and CDR2 is YFSETQ. V lost 5 bases, J lost 3 bases, and 5 bases lay in between. CDR3 amino acids: CASRMDTEAFF. The CDR3 region has the DNA TGCGCCAGCAGAATGGACACTGAAGCTTTCTTT.

Concerning this clonotype itself: This may stem from a read error, because a much larger clone lies one nucleotide away. The chain couples TRBV7-2 to TRBJ2-3, with 9 bases identical to TRBD1. J was trimmed by 6 bases and V by 3 bases; bases with no gene match: 19. This CDR3 has 19 amino acids. The germline V gene has CDR1 SGHTA and CDR2 FQGNSA. The CDR3 loop is CASSFRLRRTGEGADTQYF. DNA for the CDR3: TGTGCCAGCAGCTTTCGCTTAAGGAGGACAGGGGAAGGCGCGGATACGCAGTATTTT.

The chain links TRBV25-1 to TRBJ1-6, with D possibly being TRBD1 (5 bases). Germline V gene sequence: CDR1 MGHDK, CDR2 SYGVNS. This CDR3 region has 15 residues. Trimming removed 4 bases from V and 2 bases from J, with 9 bases in between. For the CDR3, the DNA is TGTGCCAGCAGTGGGTACAGGACCTATAATTCACCCCTCCACTTT. This gives the protein CASSGYRTYNSPLHF.

This clonotype was detected ten times or more. The chain carries TRBV10-3 and TRBJ2-5; D is perhaps TRBD1 (6 bases). Trimming removed 4 bases from V and 5 bases from J, with 14 bases in between. This CDR3 is 14 amino acids long. The V gene's germline CDR1 is ENHRY and CDR2 SYGVKD. CDR3 coding DNA: TGTGCCATCAGTGGAGGGGGTTCTGGGGAGACCCAGTACTTC. It specifies CAISGGGSGETQYF.

Ten or more counts support this clonotype. CDR3 nucleotide sequence: TGTGCTAGTGGTTTGGTATTAGGGGGCACAGATACGCAGTATTTT. It codes for CASGLVLGGTDTQYF. This chain connects TRBV12-5 to TRBJ2-3; maybe TRBD1 (5 bases). Per germline, CDR1 LGHNT and CDR2 FRNRAP. This CDR3 has 15 amino acids. V shed 0 bases and J shed 1 base, with 8 bases lying between them. The whole variable domain, filled in from reference TRBV12-5 and TRBJ2-3, reads DARVTQTPRHKVTEMGQEVTMRCQPILGHNTVFWYRQTMMQGLELLAYFRNRAPLDDSGMPKDRFSAEMPDATLATLKIQPSEPRDSAVYFCASGLVLGGTDTQYFGPGTRLTVL.

This clonotype appeared many times. V usage is TRBV5-1 and J usage is TRBJ1-2; D uncertain. From germline, CDR1 is SGHRS and CDR2 YFSETQ. The CDR3 is made up of 15 amino acids. V lost 2 bases and J 4 bases, leaving 15 bases between the germline ends. CDR3 residues: CASSFFVEGGYGYTF. The CDR3 DNA is TGCGCCAGCAGCTTCTTCGTGGAAGGCGGCTATGGCTACACCTTC.

This clonotype was recorded many times. The V and J genes are TRBV20-1 and TRBJ1-1; D may be TRBD1 (6 bases). The germline gives CDR1 DFQATT, CDR2 SNEGSKA (reference sequence). V was trimmed by 5 bases and J by 6 bases, leaving 22 bases between them. The CDR3 runs to 15 residues. The CDR3, as DNA: TGCAGTGCTCCGGGTTATCGGGGTTGGACAGCTGAAGCTTTCTTT. Protein product: CSAPGYRGWTAEAFF.

In this sample, this clonotype turned up once. The CDR3 region is CSLAGTNTGELFF. DNA of the CDR3: TGCAGTCTAGCGGGGACGAACACCGGGGAGCTGTTTTTT. V and J are TRBV20-1 and TRBJ2-2, with 9 bases matching TRBD2. The germline V gene encodes CDR1 DFQATT and CDR2 SNEGSKA (reference sequence). With V trimmed by 8 bases and J by 0 bases, 1 base remained unmatched. The CDR3 loop spans 13 amino acids.

The sample holds many counts of this clonotype. The chain links TRBV27 to TRBJ2-3; D is tentatively TRBD1 or TRBD2 (5 bases each). V lost 5 bases to trimming and J lost 1 base, with 10 bases between them. CDR1 and CDR2 (germline): MNHEY, SMNVEV (reference sequence). CDR3 length equals 14 residues. CDR3 region: CASSSSGRTDTQYF. CDR3 nucleotides: TGTGCCAGCAGTAGTTCGGGACGCACAGATACGCAGTATTTT.

This clonotype was recorded many times. The V call is TRBV28, the J call TRBJ2-4, with TRBD1 matching over 10 bases. Germline CDR1 and CDR2: MDHEN and SYDVKM. V shed 4 bases, J shed 1 base, and the junction held 1 base outside the gene matches. The CDR3 sequence is 15 residues long. The chain's CDR3 is CASSSGQGAKNIQYF. DNA for the CDR3: TGTGCCAGCAGTTCGGGACAGGGGGCCAAAAACATTCAGTACTTC.

This clonotype was seen at least ten times. The chain combines TRBV28 with TRBJ2-1; D unclear. Germline V lookup: CDR1 MDHEN, CDR2 SYDVKM. This CDR3 is 15 amino acids long. The V and J ends lost 6 bases and 0 bases respectively, with 12 bases between them. CDR3 region: CASSPPGRSYNEQFF. DNA of the CDR3: TGTGCCAGCAGCCCCCCGGGTCGCTCCTACAATGAGCAGTTCTTC.

This clonotype was counted many times. CDR3: CASSYLPGKGIETQYF. The CDR3 bases are TGTGCCAGCAGTTACCTTCCCGGTAAAGGGATTGAGACCCAGTACTTC. J is TRBJ2-5 and V is TRBV6-5; D uncertain. The V gene's germline CDR1 is MNHEY and CDR2 SVGAGI. The length of the CDR3 is 16 residues. V shed 2 bases and J shed 5 bases, with 18 bases lying between them.